The source of this TCR beta chain is a study of blood T cells in healthy people across ages. It was with a sample-barcoded 5' primer and a J-beta primer mix that a second PCR of about 6 to 12 cycles was run. MiXCR, applied by TCRdb to the 5' RACE reads, yields one record per CDR3 protein. This table has 1 million or so distinct CDR3 sequences, 40% to 50% appearing once. The length of the CDR3 is 16 residues. With V trimmed by 4 bases and J by 1 base, 7 bases remained unmatched. Looked up from germline, CDR1 is MNHNS and CDR2 is SASEGT. In this sample, this clonotype turned up a few times. It was around 9 milliliters of peripheral blood that were drawn from each donor.

The J gene is TRBJ2-3, the V gene TRBV6-1, with 8 bases identical to TRBD2. The clonotype originates from a woman aged 60-75 years in good health. The sample was blood. The CDR3 loop reads CASSGGAGGRTDTQYF. In DNA form, the CDR3 reads TGTGCCAGCAGTGGAGGGGCGGGAGGCCGCACAGATACGCAGTATTTT.